The source of this TCR beta chain is a study of response to subunit inactivated influenza vaccine (dated by TCRdb to 2016 to 2019). General notes on the study: The study used deep quantitative T cell receptor repertoire profiling to track responses to a trivalent subunit inactivated influenza vaccine.

Via the germline V gene, CDR1 is MDHEN and CDR2 SYDVKM. The CDR3, cysteine through phenylalanine, is 16 amino acids long. The kept DNA is CDR3 alone, 48 bases in frame from the first base. Trimming takes 2 bases off V and 5 bases off J; junction bases not matched to a gene: 3. The method behind the library was RT-PCR. TCRdb names Illumina HiSeq 2500 as the instrument used. The public reads were run again by TCRdb, first through fastp at Q25 and then through MiXCR, and only productive beta chains were kept. Each entry is one CDR3 protein sequence, shown with its most common DNA and genes. This sample holds 550,000 to 800,000 distinct CDR3 sequences; approximately 15% were observed only once. Roughly 11% of the sample is held by the ten biggest clonotypes. This clonotype has only a few counts. No antigen is known for it. No much larger clone is present one base from it, and per-base qualities are unavailable.

Here is what the overall study found, with its caveats: The authors proposed that each seasonal influenza vaccination may bring in only a limited number of new T cells.

This material consisted of PBMCs from blood, taken roughly 13 days after vaccination. The source is a man between 50 and 59 years old who received an inactivated influenza vaccine. Donor details come from another sample of the same person, matched by shared clones. The chain is assembled from TRBV28 and TRBJ2-5; 15 central nucleotides agree with TRBD2. The CDR3 protein: CASSLGGTSGRETQYF. The DNA is as follows: TGTGCCAGCAGTTTAGGGGGGACTAGCGGGAGGGAGACCCAGTACTTC.